This TCR beta chain was observed in a study of early T cells in non-severe SARS-CoV-2 infection (dated by TCRdb to the early 2020s). For the wider study: Because TCR sequencing was done on bulk RNA from unsorted whole blood, the alpha and beta chains could not be paired. Overall study outcomes, separate from this receptor: Matching against VDJdb was skewed toward anti-spike CD8 responses, likely underestimated virus-specific expansions, and missed private and CD4 specificities.

This was a case-control study nested in a cohort of healthcare workers in London, UK, who had nasopharyngeal swab PCR tests and blood samples taken every week. Between 23 and 31 March 2020, the week of the UK lockdown, healthcare workers were enrolled and then followed up weekly for as long as 16 weeks. Note on this clonotype: Its antigen remains undetermined. One base away there is no much larger clone; base qualities are not given.

To prepare the library, 5' RACE was applied. The run used a NextSeq 500. The TCR library protocol attached unique molecular identifiers to individual cDNA molecules to correct for sequencing error and PCR bias. TCR alpha and beta chains were both sequenced, and the abundances of alpha and beta sequences in each sample were closely correlated with each other. Per the source publication's procedure: Decombinator V4 was used to perform V gene, J gene and CDR3 annotation of TCR sequences. Expanded TCRs were defined as changing significantly between any two time points under a Poisson model with p below 0.0001. Abundances of TCRs were expressed as counts per million after normalisation to the total number of TCRs sequenced in each sample. MAIT TCRs were defined by TRAV1-2 paired with TRAJ12, TRAJ20 or TRAJ33, and iNKT TCRs by TRAV10 paired with TRAJ18. VDJdb, accessed 1 November 2021, was searched for CMV, EBV and SARS-CoV-2 annotated TCRs, with TCRs annotated for multiple antigens excluded. The public reads were reanalyzed by TCRdb: fastp trimming at Q25, MiXCR alignment, in-frame beta chains only. Each CDR3 protein gets just one entry, which takes the most common genes and DNA from the rows behind it. These V and J calls originate from TCRdb's pipeline instead of the authors' own analysis. The sample profile shows tens of thousands of distinct CDR3 sequences; roughly 12% of them were found once. Of the sample, 4% to 5.5% is held by the ten largest clones.

Taken from cysteine to phenylalanine, the CDR3 has 15 residues. Kept here is only the CDR3 DNA, which spans 45 bases and is read in frame from base 1. Here V drops 2 bases and J drops 2 bases, and the junction holds 6 bases not matched to any gene. CDR1 LGHNA and CDR2 YNFKEQ were looked up in the germline V gene. This TCR derives from an adult who was a healthcare worker with PCR-confirmed SARS-CoV-2 infection or an uninfected control (not recorded which). This chain joins TRBV4-2 to TRBJ2-7, with 7 bases in between that match TRBD2. The specimen sequenced was whole blood. The nucleotide sequence is given as TGTGCCAGCAGCCAACGTGCGGGAGAAACCTACGAGCAGTACTTC. This codes for CASSQRAGETYEQYF.